This T cell receptor (beta chain) was identified in a study of OX40 agonist ivuxolimab in advanced cancers. Describing the broader study: The costimulatory receptor OX40 (CD134) was targeted by ivuxolimab, a fully human IgG2 agonistic monoclonal antibody. Intravenous ivuxolimab was administered to patients every 2 weeks at six dose levels: 0.01, 0.1, 0.3, 1.5, 3 and 10 mg/kg. The paper describes the monotherapy dose-escalation part (N = 52 patients) of the phase I trial of ivuxolimab. Patients were allowed to have had prior anti-PD-1, anti-PD-L1 or anti-CTLA-4 therapy, and approximately 40% of the dose-escalation patients had previously received checkpoint inhibitors. Among the roughly 50 dose-escalation patients, about 19 had hepatocellular carcinoma, roughly 15 melanoma, 9 renal cell carcinoma and 9 head and neck cancer. Peripheral TCRbeta sequencing was intended to test whether TCR sequence diversity was altered and clonal T-cell expansion was caused by ivuxolimab. In the dose-escalation cohort, more than 80% of patients were male, and the mean age was roughly 56 years with a range of roughly 23 to 79. Partial responses occurred in three dose-escalation patients: two with cutaneous melanoma and one with hepatocellular carcinoma. Paper-wide results and their limitations: After ivuxolimab, more expanded clones were found on average in CD8+ T cells than in CD4+ T cells. Antigen specificity was not determined for the clonally expanded peripheral T cells. Low levels of normalized T-cell clonal expansion were also shown by some nonresponding patients. At doses of 0.1 to 3.0 mg/kg, clonal expansion of both CD4+ and CD8+ blood T cells was observed from baseline to week 6. In the 0.1-3.0 mg/kg groups, partial responders had among the lowest normalized peripheral clonal expansion, particularly in CD8+ T cells.

Genomic DNA was extracted from sorted cells for sequencing of the TCRbeta CDR3 region. TCRbeta CDR3 regions were sequenced using the immunoSEQ Assay. TCRdb's version of the immuneACCESS table is confined to in-frame rearrangements and falls short of the full clone set. An unresolved V gene accounts for under half of the shortfall where checked; the remainder is of unknown origin. This sample gives some 80,000 clones in total; 94% of them show up just once. The top ten constitute about 20% of the sample. The CDR3 has 16 amino acids, counting the end cysteine and phenylalanine. Only CDR3 DNA is held: 48 bases, read in frame from base 1. V is cut by 3 bases and J by 6 bases, and the space between the germline ends is 17 bases. CDR1 and CDR2, per the germline V gene (reference sequence), are SEHNR and FQNEAQ. Patients with autoimmune disease history or receiving systemic immunosuppression were excluded from the trial. Peripheral blood for TCR sequencing was collected from all dose cohorts at baseline, on cycle 4 day 1, and on cycle 7 day 1. Samples were obtained from an open-label, multicenter, first-in-human phase I dose-escalation trial of ivuxolimab. Adults with locally advanced or metastatic melanoma, renal cell, hepatocellular, or head and neck squamous cell carcinoma were enrolled in the trial. Before TCR sequencing, CD4+ T cells and CD8+ T cells from peripheral blood were sorted into separate populations.

Remarks on this clone: Its specific antigen is unknown. No base-level quality is on record; no much larger clone is a single base apart.

This chain is built from TRBV7-9 and TRBJ1-4, with TRBD1 tentatively as D gene (6 bases match). Sequenced here: CD4+ or CD8+ T cells sorted from blood, sampled in a trial of the OX40 agonist ivuxolimab. The TCR comes from an adult with an advanced solid tumor such as melanoma, head and neck, liver or kidney cancer. For the CDR3, the sequence is CASSFYRSKGDEKLFF. The nucleotide sequence reads as follows: TGTGCCAGCAGCTTTTACAGGTCCAAGGGGGATGAAAAACTGTTTTTT. Full variable domain (CDR3 extended with the reference TRBV7-9 and TRBJ1-4 proteins): DTGVSQNPRHKITKRGQNVTFRCDPISEHNRLYWYRQTLGQGPEFLTYFQNEAQLEKSRLLSDRFSAERPKGSFSTLEIQRTEQGDSAMYLCASSFYRSKGDEKLFFGSGTQLSVL.